The following is a T cell receptor (beta chain) sequence with its context. This clone's antigen is unknown. Per-base qualities were not stored, and no clone one base away is much larger. CD8 naive samples were obtained by positive selection for CCR7 among CD45RO-negative cells, yielding a CD45RA+CCR7+ population from which TemRA cells were excluded. The donors were healthy, HIV-negative adults with no recently reported acute infections or vaccinations. Every donor was a Caucasian adult living in Nashville, Tennessee, USA. Blood was collected by leukapheresis, and PBMCs were isolated by Ficoll-Histopaque density gradient centrifugation and then cryopreserved in liquid nitrogen vapor phase. Purity and quantity of every magnetically sorted T cell population were checked by analytical flow cytometry. Each sorted fraction had its genomic DNA isolated and then quantified by UV absorbance on a Nanodrop 2000c.

The data are from a study of shared clonotypes between healthy human individuals (dated by TCRdb to 2018 to 2020). A note on the overall study: The cohort comprised a couple of women and three men aged 18 to 49 years. For each donor, three plates each were used for CD4 naive and CD4 memory, two plates were used for CD8 naive, and one plate was used for CD8 memory. To estimate repertoire size and how much clonotype sharing occurs between individuals, the study deeply sequenced the blood TCR repertoires of about five healthy adults. To increase sequencing depth and limit assay-specific biases, different laboratories used diverse techniques to prepare libraries and sequence TCR repertoires. Each donor's leukapheresis produced roughly between about 0.9 and 9.5 billion PBMCs.

Overall study results and their limits: Estimated clonotype richness was generally larger for naive than for memory subsets. Because the study included only a small number of donors, the genetic and exposure-history diversity represented was limited. Sampling was limited to blood, and TCR repertoires in tissue likely differ from TCR repertoires in blood. When several donors were compared, the shared fraction of clonotypes was about 5.4% for naive CD4, more than 3% for naive CD8, about 2.4% for memory CD4, and less than 0.45% for memory CD8. Even with the large sequencing depth, rarefaction of the sorted-subset datasets indicated that sequencing was incomplete. Compared with non-shared clonotypes, the clonotypes found in all four sorted-subset donors had higher generation probabilities. Pairwise subsampling indicated that sequencing depth was expected to affect the degree of clonotype sharing among donors.

Trimming leaves V shorter by 6 bases and J shorter by 4 bases, with the junction holding 6 bases beyond the gene matches. CDR1 and CDR2 were assigned from the germline V gene as SQVTM and ANQGSEA. Inclusive of the bounding cysteine and phenylalanine, the CDR3 is 13 residues long. Just CDR3 DNA is preserved here, 39 bases in frame from base 1. Using the deep immunoSEQ assay, TCR CDR3 regions were amplified from genomic DNA by multiplex PCR. For each cell subset, the extracted genomic DNA was distributed evenly across all wells of several immunoSEQ 96-well plates, and each plate served as one replicate. For sorted subsets, each replicate PCR was loaded with 200 ng genomic DNA, equivalent to some 31,000 T cell genomes. Purified libraries were measured with a Qubit 3.0 fluorometer, size-checked on a Bioanalyzer 2100, and measured again with the KAPA Library Quantification kit. A separate single-read 150-cycle Illumina NextSeq 550 flow cell was used to sequence each immunoSEQ 96-well plate. In the paper's pipeline: Because the immunoSEQ output included only junctional sequences and no quality scores, the filtering could not be the same as the filtering used for full-length reads. To assign V/J genes and CDR3, sequences were annotated using PyIR, a Python wrapper for IgBLAST v1.9, with IMGT germline references. Reads with weak V/J assignments (E-value above 1e-6), missing CDR3, stop codons, out-of-frame junctions, or ambiguous translated residues were removed. A V3J clonotype was defined by an identical inferred V gene, J gene, and CDR3 amino acid sequence. Percentage overlap between repertoires was calculated by dividing the number of shared unique clonotypes by the size of the smaller repertoire. RTK rarefaction, the Chao1 estimator, and Recon v2.1 estimates of unobserved clonotypes were used to assess repertoire richness. Generation probabilities for all TCRbeta clonotypes obtained by the gDNA method from a handful of donors were computed using OLGA. TCRdb took this table from immuneACCESS and kept in-frame rearrangements with V and J called. Such tables lack part of the clones; where checked against another copy, unresolved V genes explain under half of the gap, and the rest is unexplained. The V and J calls and clone size are taken from that table; D and trimming were inferred from the DNA. Recorded for this sample are about 820,000 clones; 92% of them occurred a single time. Jointly, the top ten make up less than 25% of the sample.

Sequenced input: naive CD8+ T cells sorted from blood. The cell subset or site tag for this specimen amounts to: CD45RA+CCR7+. This clonotype was sampled from a man aged 25 to 40 in good health. Recombination joined TRBV29-1 with TRBJ2-7, with 10 bases aligning to TRBD2. The sequenced DNA is TGCAGCGTGGCGGGGACTAGCGTTTACGAGCAGTACTTC. Translation gives CSVAGTSVYEQYF.